This TCR beta chain is from a study of glioma-infiltrating T cells. Study as a whole: Low-grade gliomas were grade II; glioblastomas were grade IV at initial diagnosis. Glioma patients had dexamethasone for six or fewer days before surgery. Points from the study as a whole: Gliomas, especially low-grade, showed above-expected tissue-blood divergence; non-neoplastic patients showed below.

TCR alpha and beta CDR3 regions were amplified from RNA using iRepertoire nested multiplex PCR. Using its own MiXCR run on the multiplex PCR reads, TCRdb lists one record per CDR3 protein. In the table there are about 410,000 distinct CDR3 sequences, 41% of which are singletons. Germline values: CDR1 MNHNS, CDR2 SASEGT. The CDR3 length is 15 residues. J lost 7 bases, V lost 11 bases, and 14 bases had no gene match. To note about this clonotype: Its antigen is unknown. Just one base apart from a much larger clone, this may be a read error.

The rearrangement uses TRBV6-1 and TRBJ2-3; TRBD2 agrees at 11 bases. Specimen: glioma tissue, nonneoplastic brain tissue, or PBMCs (not recorded which). The origin of this receptor is a human donor with low-grade glioma or glioblastoma, undergoing nonglioma brain surgery, or in good health (not recorded which). The CDR3 region is CAGAPGLAVQYTQYF. The DNA of the CDR3 is TGTGCCGGCGCCCCGGGACTAGCGGTTCAATATACGCAGTATTTT.